This T cell receptor (beta chain) was identified during a study of blood T cell dynamics during melanoma immunotherapy. Looking at the study overall: Metastatic melanoma patients received first-line pembrolizumab or nivolumab plus ipilimumab.

Assay used: immunoSEQ multiplex PCR; TCRdb lists only in-frame clones, some missing. The sample contains about 2,500 clones, around 88% of which appear only once. Sample time point: week 3, after first cycle of checkpoint inhibitor. This CDR3 comprises 15 residues. Germline values: CDR1 SGHAT, CDR2 FQNNGV. Trimming took 5 bases from V and 0 from J, leaving 14 bases between them. The sample here was blood, taken from a patient treated with checkpoint blockade. V gene TRBV11-2 combines with J gene TRBJ2-7, with a weak D call TRBD2 (6 bases). The clonotype comes from a human donor with melanoma. CDR3 sequence: CASSILALSSYEQYF. CDR3 in DNA: TGTGCCAGCAGCATACTAGCTTTGAGCTCCTACGAGCAGTACTTC. Full variable domain (missing parts from reference TRBV11-2 and TRBJ2-7): EAGVAQSPRYKIIEKRQSVAFWCNPISGHATLYWYQQILGQGPKLLIQFQNNGVVDDSQLPKDRFSAERLKGVDSTLKIQPAKLEDSAVYLCASSILALSSYEQYFGPGTRLTVT.